This T cell receptor beta chain derives from a study of T cells in Graves' hyperthyroidism and ophthalmopathy. TCR beta CDR3 regions were amplified from RNA. HTBI primers were used for first-round RT-PCR of the TCR CDR3. Each CDR3 protein is one row after TCRdb ran MiXCR on the multiplex PCR reads. The table records 330,000 or so distinct CDR3 sequences, roughly 18% of them present only once. The CDR3 has 12 amino acids. Per the germline V gene, CDR1 is MNHNS and CDR2 is SASEGT. V was trimmed by 7 bases and J by 6 bases, leaving 9 bases between them. V usage is TRBV6-1 and J usage is TRBJ2-2; D gene ambiguous. Sequencing input: blood. This receptor was taken from a middle-aged woman with Graves' ophthalmopathy. This chain's CDR3 is CASTRVAGELFF. The DNA of the CDR3 is TGTGCCAGCACGCGTGTGGCCGGGGAGCTGTTTTTT.